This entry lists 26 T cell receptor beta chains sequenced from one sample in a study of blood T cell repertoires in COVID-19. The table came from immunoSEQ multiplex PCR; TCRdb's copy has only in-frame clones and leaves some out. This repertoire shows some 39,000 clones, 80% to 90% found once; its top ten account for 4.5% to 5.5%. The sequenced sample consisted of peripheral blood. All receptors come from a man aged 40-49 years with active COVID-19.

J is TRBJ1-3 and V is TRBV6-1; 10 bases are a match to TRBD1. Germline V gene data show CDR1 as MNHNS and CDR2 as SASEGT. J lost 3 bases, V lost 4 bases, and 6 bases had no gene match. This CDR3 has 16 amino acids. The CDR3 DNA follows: TGTGCCAGCAGTGGGGGACAGGGGCAACTTGGAAACACCATATATTTT. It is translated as CASSGGQGQLGNTIYF.

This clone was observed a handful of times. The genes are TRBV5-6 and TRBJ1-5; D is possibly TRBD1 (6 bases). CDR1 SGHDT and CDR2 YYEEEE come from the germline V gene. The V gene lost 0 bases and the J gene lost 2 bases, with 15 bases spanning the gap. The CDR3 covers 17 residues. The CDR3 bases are TGTGCCAGCAGCTTGGATCGGGGGGCTGAGGGCAATCAGCCCCAGCATTTT. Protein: CASSLDRGAEGNQPQHF.

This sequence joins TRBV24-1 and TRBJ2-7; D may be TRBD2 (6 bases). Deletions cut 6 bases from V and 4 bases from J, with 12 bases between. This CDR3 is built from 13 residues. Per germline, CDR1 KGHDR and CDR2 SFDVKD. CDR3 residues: CATSNSGGYEQYF. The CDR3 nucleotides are TGTGCCACCAGTAACAGTGGGGGGTACGAGCAGTACTTC.

In nucleotides, the CDR3 is TGTGCCAGCAGTACGCCGGGACTGGACAATGAGCAGTTCTTC. This translates into CASSTPGLDNEQFF. V usage is TRBV27 and J usage is TRBJ2-1, with D perhaps matching TRBD2 (6 bases). Germline values: CDR1 MNHEY, CDR2 SMNVEV (reference sequence). CDR3 length: 14 residues. V shed 5 bases and J shed 5 bases, with 13 bases lying between them.

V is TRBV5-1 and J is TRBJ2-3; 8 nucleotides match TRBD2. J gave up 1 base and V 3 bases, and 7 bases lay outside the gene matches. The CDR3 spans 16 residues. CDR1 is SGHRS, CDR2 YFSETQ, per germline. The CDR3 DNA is TGCGCCAGCAGCTCTCAGACTAGCGTAGGCACAGATACGCAGTATTTT. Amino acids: CASSSQTSVGTDTQYF.

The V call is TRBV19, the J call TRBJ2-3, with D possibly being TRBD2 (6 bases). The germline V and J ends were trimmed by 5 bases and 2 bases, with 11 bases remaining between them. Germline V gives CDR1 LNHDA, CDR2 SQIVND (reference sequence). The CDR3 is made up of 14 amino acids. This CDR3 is CASSRTTFTDTQYF. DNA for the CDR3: TGTGCCAGTAGTCGGACTACTTTCACAGATACGCAGTATTTT.

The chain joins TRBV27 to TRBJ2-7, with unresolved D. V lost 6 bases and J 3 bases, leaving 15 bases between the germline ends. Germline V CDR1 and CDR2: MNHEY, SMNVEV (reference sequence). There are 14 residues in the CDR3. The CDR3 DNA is TGTGCCAGCAGCCTTACGGCAGGAAACTACGAGCAGTACTTC. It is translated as CASSLTAGNYEQYF.

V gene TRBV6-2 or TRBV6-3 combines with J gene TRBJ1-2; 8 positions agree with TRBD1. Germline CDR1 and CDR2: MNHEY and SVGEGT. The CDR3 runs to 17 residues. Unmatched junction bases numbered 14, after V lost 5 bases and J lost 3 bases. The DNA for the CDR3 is TGTGCCAGCAGTAACCGGGACAGGACTGAAACCCACTATGGCTACACCTTC. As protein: CASSNRDRTETHYGYTF.

In DNA, the CDR3 is TGTGCCAAGCTAGGGGCGGGAGGGCCCCCAGATACGCAGTATTTT. As protein: CAKLGAGGPPDTQYF. The genes are TRBV6-5 and TRBJ2-3; 9 positions match TRBD2. The V gene end was trimmed by 10 bases and the J gene end by 4 bases; junction bases not matched to a gene: 12. Germline assignment: CDR1 MNHEY and CDR2 SVGAGI. The CDR3 loop spans 15 amino acids.

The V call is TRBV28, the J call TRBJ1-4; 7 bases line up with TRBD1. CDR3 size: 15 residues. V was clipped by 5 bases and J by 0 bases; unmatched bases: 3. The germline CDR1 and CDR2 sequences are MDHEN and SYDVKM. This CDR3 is CASSPDRATNEKLFF. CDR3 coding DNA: TGTGCCAGCAGTCCCGACAGGGCAACTAATGAAAAACTGTTTTTT.

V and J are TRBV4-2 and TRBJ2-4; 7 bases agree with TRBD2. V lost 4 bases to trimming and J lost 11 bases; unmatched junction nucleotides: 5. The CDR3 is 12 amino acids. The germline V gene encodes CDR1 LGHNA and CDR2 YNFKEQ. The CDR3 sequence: CASSPGLGLQYF. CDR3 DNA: TGTGCCAGCAGCCCCGGACTAGGGCTTCAGTACTTC.

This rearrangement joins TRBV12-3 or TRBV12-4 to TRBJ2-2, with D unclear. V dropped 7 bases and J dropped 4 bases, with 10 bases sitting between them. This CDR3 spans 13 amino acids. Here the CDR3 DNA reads TGTGCCAGCATGCGGTCGGGCACCGGGGAGCTGTTTTTT. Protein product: CASMRSGTGELFF.

In nucleotides, the CDR3 is TGTGCCAGCAGCTTAGTGGGGGGGCTGATGAACTATGGCTACACCTTC. Its translation: CASSLVGGLMNYGYTF. V is TRBV7-8 and J is TRBJ1-2, with D possibly matching TRBD1 (6 bases). Trimming cost V 1 base and J 2 bases, with 14 bases left between them. The CDR3 has 16 residues. Germline assignment: CDR1 SGHVS and CDR2 FQNEAQ.

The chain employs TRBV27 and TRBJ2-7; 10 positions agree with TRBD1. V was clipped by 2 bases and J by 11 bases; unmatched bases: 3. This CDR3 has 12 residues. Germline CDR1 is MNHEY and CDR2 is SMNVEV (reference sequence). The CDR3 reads CASSLTGTGEYF. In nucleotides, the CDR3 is TGTGCCAGCAGTTTAACCGGGACAGGGGAGTACTTC.

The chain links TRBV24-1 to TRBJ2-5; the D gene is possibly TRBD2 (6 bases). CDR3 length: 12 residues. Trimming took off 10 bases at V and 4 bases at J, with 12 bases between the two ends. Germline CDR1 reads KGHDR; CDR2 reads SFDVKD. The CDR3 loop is CATGRSGETQYF. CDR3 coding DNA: TGTGCCACTGGGAGGAGTGGAGAGACCCAGTACTTC.

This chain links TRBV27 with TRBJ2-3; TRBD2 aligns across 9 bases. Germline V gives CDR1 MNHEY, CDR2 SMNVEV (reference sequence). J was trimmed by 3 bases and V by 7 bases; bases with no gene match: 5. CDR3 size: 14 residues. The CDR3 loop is CASTFSGRTDTQYF. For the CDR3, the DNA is TGTGCCAGCACCTTTAGCGGGAGAACAGATACGCAGTATTTT.

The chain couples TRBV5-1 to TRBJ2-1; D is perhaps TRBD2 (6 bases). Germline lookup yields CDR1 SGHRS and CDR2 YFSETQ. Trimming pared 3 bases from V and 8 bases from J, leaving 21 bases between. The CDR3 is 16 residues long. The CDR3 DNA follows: TGCGCCAGCAGCTCGGTGGGACTGGACCTACAGGATGAGCAGTTCTTC. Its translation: CASSSVGLDLQDEQFF.

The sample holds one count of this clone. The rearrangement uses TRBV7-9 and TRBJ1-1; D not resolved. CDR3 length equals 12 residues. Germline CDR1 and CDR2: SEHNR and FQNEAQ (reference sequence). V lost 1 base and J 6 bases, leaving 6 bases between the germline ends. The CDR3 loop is CASSLGFSEAFF. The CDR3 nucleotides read TGTGCCAGCAGCTTAGGTTTCTCTGAAGCTTTCTTT.

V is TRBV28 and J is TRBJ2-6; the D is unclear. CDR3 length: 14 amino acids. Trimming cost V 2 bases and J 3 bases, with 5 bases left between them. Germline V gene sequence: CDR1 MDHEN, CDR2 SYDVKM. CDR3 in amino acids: CASSLEIGANVLTF. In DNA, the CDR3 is TGTGCCAGCAGTTTAGAGATTGGGGCCAACGTCCTGACTTTC.

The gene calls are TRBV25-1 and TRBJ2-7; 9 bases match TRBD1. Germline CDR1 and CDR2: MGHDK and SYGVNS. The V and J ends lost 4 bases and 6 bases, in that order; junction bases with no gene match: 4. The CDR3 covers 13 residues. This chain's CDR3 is CASSVTGGREQYF. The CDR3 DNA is TGTGCCAGCAGTGTAACAGGGGGCCGCGAGCAGTACTTC.

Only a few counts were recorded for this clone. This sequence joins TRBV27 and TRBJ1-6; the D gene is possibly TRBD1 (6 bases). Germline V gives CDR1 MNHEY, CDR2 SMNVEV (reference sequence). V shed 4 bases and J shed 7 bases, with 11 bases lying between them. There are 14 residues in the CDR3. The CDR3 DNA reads TGTGCCAGCAGTTCCACAGGGAGAAATTCACCCCTCCACTTT. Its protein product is CASSSTGRNSPLHF.

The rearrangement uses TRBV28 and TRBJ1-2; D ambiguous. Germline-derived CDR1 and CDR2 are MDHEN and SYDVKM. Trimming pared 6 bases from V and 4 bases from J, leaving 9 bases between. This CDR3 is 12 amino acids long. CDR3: CASRGSSYGYTF. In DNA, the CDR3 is TGTGCCAGCAGGGGCAGTAGCTATGGCTACACCTTC.

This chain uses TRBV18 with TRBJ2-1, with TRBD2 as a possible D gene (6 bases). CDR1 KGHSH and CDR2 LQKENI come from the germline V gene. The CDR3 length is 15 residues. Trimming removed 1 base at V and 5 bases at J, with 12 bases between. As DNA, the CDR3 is TGTGCCAGCTCACCACGCCGGGGGACCGACAATGAGCAGTTCTTC. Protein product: CASSPRRGTDNEQFF.

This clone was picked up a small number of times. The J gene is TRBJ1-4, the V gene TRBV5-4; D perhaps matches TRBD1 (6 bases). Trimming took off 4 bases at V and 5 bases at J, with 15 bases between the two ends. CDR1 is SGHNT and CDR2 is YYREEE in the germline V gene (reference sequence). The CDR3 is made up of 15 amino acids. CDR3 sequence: CASSVVGQGNEKLFF. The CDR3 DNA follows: TGTGCCAGCAGCGTGGTAGGGCAGGGGAATGAAAAACTGTTTTTT. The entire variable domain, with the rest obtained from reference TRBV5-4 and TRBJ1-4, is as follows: ETGVTQSPTHLIKTRGQQVTLRCSSQSGHNTVSWYQQALGQGPQFIFQYYREEENGRGNFPPRFSGLQFPNYSSELNVNALELDDSALYLCASSVVGQGNEKLFFGSGTQLSVL.

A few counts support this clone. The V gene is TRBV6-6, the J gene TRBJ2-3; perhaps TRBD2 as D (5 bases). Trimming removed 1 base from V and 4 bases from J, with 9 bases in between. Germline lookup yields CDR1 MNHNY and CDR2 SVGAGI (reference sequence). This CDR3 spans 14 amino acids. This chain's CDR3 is CASSYWTSADTQYF. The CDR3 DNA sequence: TGTGCCAGCAGTTACTGGACTTCCGCAGATACGCAGTATTTT.

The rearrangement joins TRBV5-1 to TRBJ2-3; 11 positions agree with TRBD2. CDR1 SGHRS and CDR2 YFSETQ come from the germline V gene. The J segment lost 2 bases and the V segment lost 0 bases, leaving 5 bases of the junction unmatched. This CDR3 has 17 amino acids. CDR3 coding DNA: TGCGCCAGCAGCTTGGTTCCACTAGCGGGAGCCACAGATACGCAGTATTTT. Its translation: CASSLVPLAGATDTQYF.